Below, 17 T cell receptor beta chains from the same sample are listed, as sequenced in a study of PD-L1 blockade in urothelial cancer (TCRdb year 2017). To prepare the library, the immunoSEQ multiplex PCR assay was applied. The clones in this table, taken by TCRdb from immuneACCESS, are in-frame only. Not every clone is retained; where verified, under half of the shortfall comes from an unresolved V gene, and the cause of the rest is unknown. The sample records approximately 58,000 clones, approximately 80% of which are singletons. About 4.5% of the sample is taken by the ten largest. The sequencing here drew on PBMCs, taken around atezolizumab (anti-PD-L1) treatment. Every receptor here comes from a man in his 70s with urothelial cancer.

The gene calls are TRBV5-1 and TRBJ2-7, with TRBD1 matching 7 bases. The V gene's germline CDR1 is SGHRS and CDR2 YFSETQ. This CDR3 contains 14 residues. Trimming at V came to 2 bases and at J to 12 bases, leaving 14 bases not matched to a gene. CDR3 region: CASSLDLGGMSPYF. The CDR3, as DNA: TGCGCCAGCAGCTTAGACTTAGGGGGCATGTCGCCGTACTTC.

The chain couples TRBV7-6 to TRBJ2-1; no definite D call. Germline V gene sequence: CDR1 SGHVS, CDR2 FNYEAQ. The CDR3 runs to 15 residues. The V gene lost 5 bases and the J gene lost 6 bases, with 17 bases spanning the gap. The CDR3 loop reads CASSVTLPGPNEQFF. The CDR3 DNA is TGTGCCAGCAGCGTTACCCTCCCGGGTCCCAATGAGCAGTTCTTC.

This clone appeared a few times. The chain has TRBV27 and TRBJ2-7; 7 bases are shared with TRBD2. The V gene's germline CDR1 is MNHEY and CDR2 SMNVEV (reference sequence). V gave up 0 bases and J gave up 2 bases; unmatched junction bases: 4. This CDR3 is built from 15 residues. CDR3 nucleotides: TGTGCCAGCAGTTTATCAGGCGGGAGTCCCTACGAGCAGTACTTC. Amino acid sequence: CASSLSGGSPYEQYF.

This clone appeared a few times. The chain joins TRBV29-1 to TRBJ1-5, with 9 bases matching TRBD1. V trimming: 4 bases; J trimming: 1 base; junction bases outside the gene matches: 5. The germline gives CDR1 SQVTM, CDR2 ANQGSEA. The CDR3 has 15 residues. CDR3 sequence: CSVGTGAGSNQPQHF. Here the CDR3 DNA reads TGCAGCGTTGGGACAGGGGCTGGGAGCAATCAGCCCCAGCATTTT.

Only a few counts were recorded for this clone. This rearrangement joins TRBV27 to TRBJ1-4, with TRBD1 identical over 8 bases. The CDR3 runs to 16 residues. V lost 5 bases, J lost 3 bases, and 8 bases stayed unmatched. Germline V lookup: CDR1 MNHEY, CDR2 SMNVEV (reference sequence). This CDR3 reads CASSPTTGAPNEKLFF. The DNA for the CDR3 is TGTGCCAGCAGTCCCACGACAGGGGCTCCTAATGAAAAACTGTTTTTT.

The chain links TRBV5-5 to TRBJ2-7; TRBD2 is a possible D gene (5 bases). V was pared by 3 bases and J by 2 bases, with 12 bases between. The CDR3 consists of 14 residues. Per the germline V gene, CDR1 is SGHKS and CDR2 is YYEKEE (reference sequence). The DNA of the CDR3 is TGTGCCAGCAGCTGGGTCGAGGGAACCTACGAGCAGTACTTC. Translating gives CASSWVEGTYEQYF. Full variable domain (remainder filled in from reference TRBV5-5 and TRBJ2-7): DAGVTQSPTHLIKTRGQQVTLRCSPISGHKSVSWYQQVLGQGPQFIFQYYEKEERGRGNFPDRFSARQFPNYSSELNVNALLLGDSALYLCASSWVEGTYEQYFGPGTRLTVT.

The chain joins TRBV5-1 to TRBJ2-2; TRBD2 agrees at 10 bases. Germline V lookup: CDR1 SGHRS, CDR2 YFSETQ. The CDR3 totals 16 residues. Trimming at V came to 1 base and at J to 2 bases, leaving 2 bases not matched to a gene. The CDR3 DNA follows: TGCGCCAGCAGCTTGAGGACTAGCGGAAACACCGGGGAGCTGTTTTTT. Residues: CASSLRTSGNTGELFF.

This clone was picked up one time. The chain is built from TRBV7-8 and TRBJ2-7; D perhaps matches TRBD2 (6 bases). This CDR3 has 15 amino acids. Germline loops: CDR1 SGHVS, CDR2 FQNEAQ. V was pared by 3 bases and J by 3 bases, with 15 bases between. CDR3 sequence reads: CASSLVSGAYYEQYF. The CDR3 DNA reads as TGTGCCAGCAGCTTGGTATCGGGAGCGTACTACGAGCAGTACTTC.

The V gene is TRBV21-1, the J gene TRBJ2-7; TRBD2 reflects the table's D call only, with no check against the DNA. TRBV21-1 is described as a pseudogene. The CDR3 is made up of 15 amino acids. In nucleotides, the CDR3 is TGTGCCAGCAGCAGCCCCCCCAAGAGCTCCTACGAGCAGTACTTC. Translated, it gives CASSSPPKSSYEQYF.

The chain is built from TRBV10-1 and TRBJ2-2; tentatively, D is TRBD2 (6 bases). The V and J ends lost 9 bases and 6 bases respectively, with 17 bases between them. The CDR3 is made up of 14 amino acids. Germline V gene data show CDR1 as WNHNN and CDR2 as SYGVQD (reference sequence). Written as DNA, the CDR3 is TGCGCCAGTTCCGGGACTTTGACAGCCGGGGAGCTGTTTTTT. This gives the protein CASSGTLTAGELFF.

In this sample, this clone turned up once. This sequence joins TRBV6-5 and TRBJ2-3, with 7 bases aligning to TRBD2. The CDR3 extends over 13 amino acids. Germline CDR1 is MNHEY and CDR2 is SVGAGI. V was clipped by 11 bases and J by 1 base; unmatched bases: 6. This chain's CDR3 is CAAREAGTDTQYF. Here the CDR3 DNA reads TGTGCCGCCCGGGAGGCCGGCACAGATACGCAGTATTTT.

In nucleotides, the CDR3 is TGTGCCAGTAGTATATGGACAGACAATGAGCAGTTCTTC. Residues: CASSIWTDNEQFF. This chain uses TRBV19 with TRBJ2-1; tentatively, D is TRBD1 (6 bases). The CDR3 runs 13 residues. Germline assignment: CDR1 LNHDA and CDR2 SQIVND (reference sequence). With 2 bases removed from V and 5 bases from J, the gap between germline ends came to 7 bases.

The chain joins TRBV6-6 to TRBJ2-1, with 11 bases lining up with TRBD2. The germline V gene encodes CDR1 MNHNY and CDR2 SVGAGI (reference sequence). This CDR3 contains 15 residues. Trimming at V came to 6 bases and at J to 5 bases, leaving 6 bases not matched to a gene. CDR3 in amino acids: CASRVPGLADNEQFF. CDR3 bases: TGTGCCAGCAGGGTCCCGGGACTAGCGGACAATGAGCAGTTCTTC.

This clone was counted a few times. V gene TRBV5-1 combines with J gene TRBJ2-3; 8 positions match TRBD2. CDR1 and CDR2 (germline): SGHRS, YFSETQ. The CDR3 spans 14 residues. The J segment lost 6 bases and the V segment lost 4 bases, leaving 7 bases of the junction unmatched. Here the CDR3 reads CASSPGLVSDTQYF. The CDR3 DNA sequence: TGCGCCAGCAGCCCGGGACTAGTGTCGGATACGCAGTATTTT.

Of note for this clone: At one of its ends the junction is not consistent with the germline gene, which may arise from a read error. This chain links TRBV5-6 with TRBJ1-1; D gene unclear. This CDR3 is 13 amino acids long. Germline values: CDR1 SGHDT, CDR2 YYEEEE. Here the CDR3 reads CASSLPTGTGAFF. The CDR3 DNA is TGTGCCAGCAGCTTACCTACGGGTACTGGAGCTTTCTTT. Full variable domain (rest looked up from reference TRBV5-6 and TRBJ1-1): DAGVTQSPTHLIKTRGQQVTLRCSPKSGHDTVSWYQQALGQGPQFIFQYYEEEERQRGNFPDRFSGHQFPNYSSELNVNALLLGDSALYLCASSLPTGTGAFFGQGTRLTVV.

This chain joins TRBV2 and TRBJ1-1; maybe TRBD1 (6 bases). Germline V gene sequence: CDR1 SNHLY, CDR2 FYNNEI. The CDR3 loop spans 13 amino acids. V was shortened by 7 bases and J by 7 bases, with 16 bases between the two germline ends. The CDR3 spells CASTITGYGEAFF. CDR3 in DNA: TGTGCCAGCACCATAACAGGGTATGGTGAAGCTTTCTTT.

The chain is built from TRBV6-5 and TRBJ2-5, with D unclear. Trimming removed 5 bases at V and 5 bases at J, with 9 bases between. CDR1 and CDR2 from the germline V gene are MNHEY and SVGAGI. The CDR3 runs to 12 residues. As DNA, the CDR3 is TGTGCCAGCAGTCCGAGTTACGAGACCCAGTACTTC. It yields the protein CASSPSYETQYF.